This record concerns one TCR beta chain sequence. Its antigen remains unknown. This sample was taken from a study of cytomegalovirus exposure and HLA in healthy donors. General study points: The sole available immune exposure information was CMV serostatus.

PCR employed 60 Vbeta and 13 Jbeta primers. Here immunoSEQ multiplex PCR was the method, and the copy in TCRdb shows in-frame clones only, minus some. The profile shows around 240,000 clones, more than 75% of them singletons. The sequence came from a middle-aged woman in good health and CMV-seropositive. Sequenced input: PBMCs.

CDR3 protein: CASSPGGGDEETQYF. The CDR3 nucleotides read TGTGCCAGCAGCCCTGGGGGAGGGGATGAGGAGACCCAGTACTTC. The chain is built from TRBV7-3 and TRBJ2-5; TRBD2 agrees at 7 bases. CDR3 length equals 15 residues. The germline CDR1 and CDR2 sequences are SGHTA and FQGTGA. The trim removed 5 bases at V and 5 bases at J, leaving 11 bases unmatched.